The rows below give T cell receptor beta chains drawn from one sample of a study of shared clonotypes between healthy human individuals. Clones were read by immunoSEQ multiplex PCR, and TCRdb kept only the in-frame ones, dropping some. The profile shows about 2 million clones, roughly 94% of them singletons. Sequencing used naive CD4+ T cells sorted from blood. The origin of the receptors is a man aged 18 to 29 in good health. Each CDR3 is given with its conserved first and last residue. The order of the fields is D gene, clone size, V gene, J gene, CDR3 DNA, CDR3 protein. D genes are given only for firm matches. Clone sizes are given selectively: once, few, many, or a class where the clone is expanded.

>-|-|TRBV6-6|TRBJ2-3
TGTGCCAGCAGAAGGGGGGGACACACAGATACGCAGTATTTT
CASRRGGHTDTQYF
>-|-|TRBV5-4|TRBJ2-7
TGTGCCAGCAGCTTTGGAGGGCTCAGCTCCTACGAGCAGTACTTC
CASSFGGLSSYEQYF
>-|-|TRBV18|TRBJ2-7
TGTGCCAGCTCAGAAAAGGTATACGAGCAGTACTTC
CASSEKVYEQYF
>TRBD1|-|TRBV5-5|TRBJ2-7
TGTGCCAGCAGTGACAGGGGGAACGAGCAGTACTTC
CASSDRGNEQYF
>TRBD2|-|TRBV9|TRBJ2-1
TGTGCCAGCAGCGTTACGGCGGCTAGCGGTAACAATGAGCAGTTCTTC
CASSVTAASGNNEQFF
>TRBD2|-|TRBV7-9|TRBJ2-7
TGTGCCAGCAGCATCACTAGCGGGGGACCCCCCTACGAGCAGTACTTC
CASSITSGGPPYEQYF
>-|-|TRBV27|TRBJ2-2
TGTGCCAGCAGTTTTCAGCGGGACACCGGGGAGCTGTTTTTT
CASSFQRDTGELFF
>-|-|TRBV7-2|TRBJ2-7
TGTGCCAGCAGCTCCGACGGAGCCTACGAGCAGTACTTC
CASSSDGAYEQYF
>TRBD2|once|TRBV27|TRBJ2-1
TGTGCCAGCAGTTTAGGCGGGGGTTTTGACAATGAGCAGTTCTTC
CASSLGGGFDNEQFF
>-|once|TRBV30|TRBJ2-3
TGTGCCTGGAGGGAGGCAGGGGACACAGATACGCAGTATTTT
CAWREAGDTDTQYF
>-|-|TRBV6-5|TRBJ2-4
TGTGCCAGCAGGACGGACGCGGACATTCAGTACTTC
CASRTDADIQYF
>-|-|TRBV7-2|TRBJ1-5
TGTGCCAGCAGCTTAGGAGTATATCAGCCCCAGCATTTT
CASSLGVYQPQHF
>TRBD2|-|TRBV11-3|TRBJ2-3
TGTGCCAGCAGCTTAAATGGACTAGCGGTTAGCACAGATACGCAGTATTTT
CASSLNGLAVSTDTQYF
>-|-|TRBV19|TRBJ1-5
TGTGCCACCCGAGAACAGGCTAGCAATCAGCCCCAGCATTTT
CATREQASNQPQHF
>-|-|TRBV6-1|TRBJ2-5
TGTGCCAGCAGTGAAATATCAGAGACCCAGTACTTC
CASSEISETQYF
>TRBD1|-|TRBV6-6|TRBJ1-6
TGTGCCAGCAGATTTACGGGACAGAATTCACCCCTCCACTTT
CASRFTGQNSPLHF
>-|-|TRBV30|TRBJ1-1
TGTGCCTGGGTTTCCTTTGGCGGGGAAGCTTTCTTT
CAWVSFGGEAFF
>-|-|TRBV6-5|TRBJ1-5
TGTGCCAGTGGAGCGACCGAGAATCAGCCCCAGCATTTT
CASGATENQPQHF
>-|once|TRBV11-3|TRBJ1-3
TGTGCCAGCAGCTTAGGAGGATCGTCTGGAAACACCATATATTTT
CASSLGGSSGNTIYF
>-|once|TRBV27|TRBJ2-1
TGTGCCAGCAGTTCCCTGGGTGGAAATGAGCAGTTCTTC
CASSSLGGNEQFF
>TRBD1|-|TRBV10-2|TRBJ1-3
TGCGCCAGCAGTGAGATCGGACAGGGAGTCTGGGGAAACACCATATATTTT
CASSEIGQGVWGNTIYF
>TRBD2|once|TRBV7-9|TRBJ2-5
TGTGCCAGCAGCCGACTAGCGGGAGGGCCTGGGAAAGAGACCCAGTACTTC
CASSRLAGGPGKETQYF
>-|-|TRBV6-1|TRBJ1-5
TGTGCCAGCAGCGGGAGTAGCAATCAGCCCCAGCATTTT
CASSGSSNQPQHF
>-|-|TRBV7-2|TRBJ2-3
TGTGCCAGCAGCTCGGACTGGAGCACAGATACGCAGTATTTT
CASSSDWSTDTQYF
>-|-|TRBV28|TRBJ1-6
TGTGCCAGCCACCGGGGGGTTAATTCACCCCTCCACTTT
CASHRGVNSPLHF
>-|-|TRBV19|TRBJ1-1
TGTGCCAGTAGTGGACAGTTGAACACTGAAGCTTTCTTT
CASSGQLNTEAFF
>-|-|TRBV10-3|TRBJ1-2
TGTGCCATCAGTGAAAAAGGGACGGCTGGGATGACTGGCTACACCTTC
CAISEKGTAGMTGYTF
>-|once|TRBV30|TRBJ1-2
TGTGCCTGGAGCGCCCGTAGGGGGGGCGGCTACACCTTC
CAWSARRGGGYTF
>TRBD1|-|TRBV7-2|TRBJ2-7
TGTGCCAGCAGCCCGGACAGGGGACCTTACGAGCAGTACTTC
CASSPDRGPYEQYF
>-|once|TRBV7-9|TRBJ1-2
TGTGCCAGCAGCCCAAGCTCCGGGGCCGTCTATGGCTACACCTTC
CASSPSSGAVYGYTF
>TRBD2|-|TRBV5-1|TRBJ2-3
TGCGCCAGCAGCAGGGGACTAGCGGGAGTGAGAACAGATACGCAGTATTTT
CASSRGLAGVRTDTQYF
>-|-|TRBV7-9|TRBJ1-6
TGTGCCAGCAGCTTAGATGGGGGAGGCAATTCACCCCTCCACTTT
CASSLDGGGNSPLHF
>TRBD1|-|TRBV7-9|TRBJ2-2
TGTGCCAGCAGCCGACAGGGGCAACCAACCGGGGAGCTGTTTTTT
CASSRQGQPTGELFF
>-|-|TRBV4-3|TRBJ1-6
TGCGCCAGCAGCCAGGAAGCTCCTAAAACCGGCCGCTCCTATAATTCACCCCTCCACTTT
CASSQEAPKTGRSYNSPLHF
>TRBD1|-|TRBV12-5|TRBJ1-5
TGTGCTAGTGGTTTGGGGGACAGGGGGCAGCATCAGCCCCAGCATTTT
CASGLGDRGQHQPQHF
>TRBD1|-|TRBV6-5|TRBJ1-3
TGTGCCAGCAGCTACAGGGGTTCTGGAAACACCATATATTTT
CASSYRGSGNTIYF
>-|-|TRBV5-1|TRBJ2-5
TGCGCCAGCCGTGCAACGGGACTCCCTAGGGAGACCCAGTACTTC
CASRATGLPRETQYF
>-|-|TRBV5-1|TRBJ2-4
TGCGCCAGCAGCTCCATGCCGGCTGGGGCCAAAAACATTCAGTACTTC
CASSSMPAGAKNIQYF
>-|-|TRBV9|TRBJ2-5
TGTGCCAGCAGCGTAGAGGGGACGCCTCAAGAGACCCAGTACTTC
CASSVEGTPQETQYF
>-|-|TRBV7-2|TRBJ2-3
TGTGCCAGCAGCCCCCGCCAGGGAGAATACTCGGCGCAGTATTTT
CASSPRQGEYSAQYF
>-|-|TRBV30|TRBJ2-7
TGTGCCTGGAGTGTTTCGTTAGGGATCAAGCAGTACTTC
CAWSVSLGIKQYF
>TRBD1|-|TRBV30|TRBJ1-5
TGTGCCTGGAGTGACGCGCCGGGACAGAAAAATCAGCCCCAGCATTTT
CAWSDAPGQKNQPQHF
>-|-|TRBV5-1|TRBJ1-1
TGCGCCAGCAGCTTGGAGTCGAGGGGTAACACTGAAGCTTTCTTT
CASSLESRGNTEAFF
>TRBD1|-|TRBV30|TRBJ1-3
TGTGCCTGGAGGGTTGGGGACAGGGGTGAATATTTT
CAWRVGDRGEYF
>TRBD1|-|TRBV5-4|TRBJ1-1
TGTGCCAGCAGCTTGGCTGGGACAGCCATGAACACTGAAGCTTTCTTT
CASSLAGTAMNTEAFF
>TRBD1|few|TRBV30|TRBJ1-6
TGTGCCTGGACCCAGGGACAGTTCTATAATTCACCCCTCCACTTT
CAWTQGQFYNSPLHF
>-|-|TRBV5-1|TRBJ2-2
TGCGCCAGCAGCTTGACTACCGGGGAGCTGTTTTTT
CASSLTTGELFF
>-|-|TRBV7-9|TRBJ2-3
TGTGCCAGCAGCACCACGACTAGCACAGATACGCAGTATTTT
CASSTTTSTDTQYF
>-|-|TRBV2|TRBJ1-5
TGTGCCAGCAAGGGGCAGGGCAATCAGCCCCAGCATTTT
CASKGQGNQPQHF
>-|-|TRBV2|TRBJ2-7
TGTGCCAGCAGTGAAGACGTACCGGGACCCAGGGGTCCCTACGAGCAGTACTTC
CASSEDVPGPRGPYEQYF
>-|-|TRBV28|TRBJ1-2
TGTGCCAGCAGTGACTACAGGGATGGCTACACCTTC
CASSDYRDGYTF
>TRBD1|-|TRBV4-1|TRBJ2-7
TGCGCCAGCAGCCCCCGGGACAGGGGACCCTACGAGCAGTACTTC
CASSPRDRGPYEQYF
>-|-|TRBV10-1|TRBJ1-1
TGCGCCACCTTACCTGAAGCTTTCTTT
CATLPEAFF